This is a list of T cell receptor beta chains from one sample in a study of cytomegalovirus exposure and HLA in healthy donors. Profiled with immunoSEQ multiplex PCR; TCRdb holds only in-frame clones, not every one. The sample holds 85,000 to 130,000 clones; about 77% are singletons and the top ten take over 4%. Material: PBMCs. These TCRs come from a woman aged 18 to 35 in good health and CMV-seropositive. Each CDR3 is given with its conserved first and last residue. The D gene is left open where the match is weak. For some rows the clone size is stated as once, few or many, or as a class when expanded; others skip it.

size: NA; V: TRBV27; D: TRBD2; J: TRBJ2-3; DNA: TGTGCCAGCAGTCCAGAGGGGCGGGAGTCCGCAGATACGCAGTATTTT; CDR3: CASSPEGRESADTQYF
size: NA; V: TRBV6-6; D: TRBD1; J: TRBJ1-1; DNA: TGTGCCAGCAGTTACACCCAAACAGGGGGCACTGAAGCTTTCTTT; CDR3: CASSYTQTGGTEAFF
size: NA; V: TRBV5-1; D: TRBD2; J: TRBJ2-1; DNA: TGCGCCAGCAGCTTGTTATTAAGCGGGAGGGCCTCCATACCAATGTACAATGAGCAGTTCTTC; CDR3: CASSLLLSGRASIPMYNEQFF
size: NA; V: TRBV11-2; D: NA; J: TRBJ2-1; DNA: TGTGCCAGCAGCTTAGGGAGTGCTTACAATGAGCAGTTCTTC; CDR3: CASSLGSAYNEQFF
size: NA; V: TRBV18; D: TRBD1; J: TRBJ2-2; DNA: TGTGCCAGCTCGTCGACAGGGCCGGGCGACACCGGGGAGCTGTTTTTT; CDR3: CASSSTGPGDTGELFF
size: NA; V: TRBV19; D: TRBD2; J: TRBJ2-1; DNA: TGTGCCAGTAGTAACAACCGGGGACTAAACAGATTTGAGCAGTTCTTC; CDR3: CASSNNRGLNRFEQFF
size: NA; V: TRBV4-3; D: TRBD2; J: TRBJ2-5; DNA: TGCGCCAGCAGCCAGCGGGAGAGGGAAGAGACCCAGTACTTC; CDR3: CASSQREREETQYF
size: NA; V: TRBV18; D: NA; J: TRBJ1-1; DNA: TGTGCCAGCTCACCACCGGGGAGGACTGAAGCTTTCTTT; CDR3: CASSPPGRTEAFF
size: NA; V: TRBV29-1; D: NA; J: TRBJ1-2; DNA: TGCAGCGTTGAAGACATAACAGGGGGCTACACCTTC; CDR3: CSVEDITGGYTF
size: NA; V: TRBV7-2; D: TRBD1; J: TRBJ1-1; DNA: TGTGCCAGCAGCGGACAGGGGCTTGGCACTGAAGCTTTCTTT; CDR3: CASSGQGLGTEAFF
size: NA; V: TRBV2; D: TRBD1; J: TRBJ2-1; DNA: TGTGCCAGCAACCTCGACAGGGGAGGTAGCAATGAGCAGTTCTTC; CDR3: CASNLDRGGSNEQFF
size: NA; V: TRBV5-1; D: TRBD1; J: TRBJ2-7; DNA: TGCGCCAGCAGCTCCCAAGGTACAGGGGTATACTACGAGCAGTACTTC; CDR3: CASSSQGTGVYYEQYF
size: NA; V: TRBV5-4; D: NA; J: TRBJ2-1; DNA: TGTGCCAGCAGCCTCGACATCCTCGGGGGCAATGAGCAGTTCTTC; CDR3: CASSLDILGGNEQFF
size: NA; V: TRBV27; D: NA; J: TRBJ2-7; DNA: TGTGCCAGCAGCCCCCACAGGAGTTTTAAGTACGAGCAGTACTTC; CDR3: CASSPHRSFKYEQYF
size: NA; V: TRBV28; D: NA; J: TRBJ2-3; DNA: TGTGCCAGCAGTTTTGTGGGAGGTACAGATACGCAGTATTTT; CDR3: CASSFVGGTDTQYF
size: NA; V: TRBV5-1; D: TRBD1; J: TRBJ1-4; DNA: TGCGCCAGCAGCTGGATGACAGGGGTTAATGAAAAACTGTTTTTT; CDR3: CASSWMTGVNEKLFF
size: NA; V: TRBV7-2; D: TRBD1; J: TRBJ2-5; DNA: TGTGCCAGCAGCCTCCTAGGGGGCAGAGAGACCCAGTACTTC; CDR3: CASSLLGGRETQYF
size: NA; V: TRBV15; D: NA; J: TRBJ1-2; DNA: TGTGCCACCAGCAGAGATCGGGAGTTCTATGGCTACACCTTC; CDR3: CATSRDREFYGYTF
size: NA; V: TRBV4-3; D: TRBD1; J: TRBJ1-1; DNA: TGCGCCAGCAGCCAAGGGGGACAGACGGCTTTCTTT; CDR3: CASSQGGQTAFF
size: NA; V: TRBV20-1; D: TRBD1; J: TRBJ2-7; DNA: TGCAGTGCCCCAGGGACAGGGGAGCAGTACTTC; CDR3: CSAPGTGEQYF
size: NA; V: TRBV6-5; D: TRBD1; J: TRBJ1-2; DNA: TGTGCCAGCAGTTACTCGACAGGGAAGCATGGCTACACCTTC; CDR3: CASSYSTGKHGYTF
size: NA; V: TRBV5-1; D: TRBD1; J: TRBJ1-2; DNA: TGCGCCAGCAGCTTTGGTGACAGGGGGCTTACGAACTATGGCTACACCTTC; CDR3: CASSFGDRGLTNYGYTF
size: few; V: TRBV4-1; D: NA; J: TRBJ2-5; DNA: TGCGCCAGCAGCCAAGATCAAGCGGGCCACCCCTACTTC; CDR3: CASSQDQAGHPYF
size: NA; V: TRBV7-2; D: NA; J: TRBJ2-1; DNA: TGTGCCAGCAGCTTAGAATCTAGCTCCTACAATGAGCAGTTCTTC; CDR3: CASSLESSSYNEQFF
size: NA; V: TRBV18; D: TRBD1; J: TRBJ1-5; DNA: TGTGCCAGCTCACAAACTGGACAGGGGGATCAGCCCCAGCATTTT; CDR3: CASSQTGQGDQPQHF
size: once; V: TRBV29-1; D: TRBD1; J: TRBJ2-7; DNA: TGCAGCGTTGAAGGGGACAGGCCGGCGGGGGAGCAGTACTTC; CDR3: CSVEGDRPAGEQYF
size: once; V: TRBV9; D: NA; J: TRBJ2-2; DNA: TGTGCCAGCAGCGACAGGGGGGAGCTGTTTTTT; CDR3: CASSDRGELFF
size: NA; V: TRBV29-1; D: NA; J: TRBJ1-5; DNA: TGCAGCGTTGGGGAGAGCAATCAGCCCCAGCATTTT; CDR3: CSVGESNQPQHF
size: NA; V: TRBV4-1; D: TRBD2; J: TRBJ2-7; DNA: TGCGCCAGCAGCCTAACGCCGGGACTAGCGGACCACTACGAGCAGTACTTC; CDR3: CASSLTPGLADHYEQYF
size: NA; V: TRBV27; D: TRBD2; J: TRBJ2-3; DNA: TGTGCCAGCAGTCCGGGACTACACACAGATACGCAGTATTTT; CDR3: CASSPGLHTDTQYF
size: NA; V: TRBV4-2; D: NA; J: TRBJ2-7; DNA: TGTGCCAGCAGCCAAGTGTCGGGTTCCGAGCAGTACTTC; CDR3: CASSQVSGSEQYF